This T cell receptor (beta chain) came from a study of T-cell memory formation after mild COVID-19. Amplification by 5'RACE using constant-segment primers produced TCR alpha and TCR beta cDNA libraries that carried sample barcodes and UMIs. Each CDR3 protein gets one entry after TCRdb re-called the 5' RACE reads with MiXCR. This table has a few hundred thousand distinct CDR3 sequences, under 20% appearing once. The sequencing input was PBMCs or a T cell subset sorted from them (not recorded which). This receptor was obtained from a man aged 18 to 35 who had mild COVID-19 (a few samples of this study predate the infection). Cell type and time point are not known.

The DNA of the CDR3 is TGTGCCAGCAGCCGACCCGCGGGGGGCTCCAGCCTCGGACATACGCAGTATTTT. As protein: CASSRPAGGSSLGHTQYF. This sequence joins TRBV7-2 and TRBJ2-3; TRBD2 agrees at 8 bases. The CDR3 extends over 18 amino acids. Looked up from germline, CDR1 is SGHTA and CDR2 is FQGNSA. Germline trimming cut 5 bases from V and 7 bases from J; bases unmatched to any gene: 20.